This paragraph reports one TCR beta chain. Antigen: not known. Each sample yielded at least 6 micrograms of PBMC total RNA. A second PCR, run for roughly 7 to 11 cycles, used a sample-barcoded 5' primer plus a J-beta primer mix. Every molecule of cDNA carried a tag from a template-switch adaptor with 12 random nucleotides. Each CDR3 protein is one row after TCRdb ran MiXCR on the 5' RACE reads. The sample shows about 1.4 million distinct CDR3 sequences, around 59% of them seen only once. This CDR3 is built from 14 residues. V was trimmed by 1 base and J by 3 bases, leaving 10 bases between them. CDR1 is GTSNPN, CDR2 SVGIG, per germline (reference sequence). The data stem from a study of blood T cells in healthy people across ages. Study-wide results and limits: Higher diversity, along with more naive CD4+ cells, distinguished long-lived donors from aged donors. Samples with more naive T cells showed higher observed beta diversity.

The sequencing sample was made of blood. The chain couples TRBV30 to TRBJ2-1, with D possibly being TRBD2 (6 bases). The receptor's source is a man aged 18 to 29 in good health. CDR3 in DNA: TGTGCCTGGAGTGCGGGTAGCGGCTACAATGAGCAGTTCTTC. Amino acid sequence: CAWSAGSGYNEQFF. The entire variable domain, with the rest obtained from reference TRBV30 and TRBJ2-1, is as follows: SQTIHQWPATLVQPVGSPLSLECTVEGTSNPNLYWYRQAAGRGLQLLFYSVGIGQISSEVPQNLSASRPQDRQFILSSKKLLLSDSGFYLCAWSAGSGYNEQFFGPGTRLTVL.